Each of the 6 T cell receptor beta chains below was sequenced from the same sample in a study of T cell responses to AZD1222 COVID-19 vaccine. Assay used: immunoSEQ multiplex PCR; TCRdb lists only in-frame clones, some missing. The table lists about 28,000 clones, approximately 91% of them singletons. The material sequenced was peripheral blood, taken on day 0 of AZD1222 vaccination. These receptors were taken from an adult in good health.

V and J are TRBV7-2 and TRBJ2-1; 7 bases are a match to TRBD1. With V trimmed by 4 bases and J by 3 bases, 0 bases remained unmatched. Germline values: CDR1 SGHTA, CDR2 FQGNSA. The CDR3 loop spans 13 amino acids. This CDR3 is CASSWDSYNEQFF. The CDR3 nucleotides are TGTGCCAGCAGCTGGGACAGCTACAATGAGCAGTTCTTC.

V is TRBV5-3 and J is TRBJ2-3; 10 positions match TRBD2. TRBV5-3 carries the ORF label, with uncertain function. Trimming at V came to 3 bases and at J to 1 base, leaving 14 bases not matched to a gene. This CDR3 is 19 amino acids long. The CDR3 protein is CARSCGTSELSGGTDTQYF. CDR3 DNA sequence: TGTGCCAGAAGCTGCGGGACTAGCGAGCTCTCTGGTGGCACAGATACGCAGTATTTT.

V is TRBV11-2 and J is TRBJ2-1; a possible D gene is TRBD2 (7 bases). Trimming pared 4 bases from V and 8 bases from J, leaving 18 bases between. Germline V gives CDR1 SGHAT, CDR2 FQNNGV. The CDR3 consists of 15 residues. CDR3 in amino acids: CASSYQRREGDEQFF. The CDR3 DNA follows: TGTGCCAGCAGCTACCAGCGGAGGGAGGGGGATGAGCAGTTCTTC.

The V and J genes are TRBV5-5 and TRBJ2-5; D might be TRBD2 (6 bases). From germline, CDR1 is SGHKS and CDR2 YYEKEE (reference sequence). CDR3 length: 14 amino acids. V shed 1 base and J shed 7 bases, with 14 bases lying between them. CDR3 residues: CASSLNRLGGTQYF. The CDR3 region has the DNA TGTGCCAGCAGCTTGAACAGACTGGGGGGGACCCAGTACTTC.

J is TRBJ1-1 and V is TRBV30; tentatively, D is TRBD1 (6 bases). Germline V gene data show CDR1 as GTSNPN and CDR2 as SVGIG (reference sequence). The CDR3 sequence is 13 residues long. Trimming stripped 0 bases from V and 3 bases from J, with 8 bases between. CDR3 sequence: CAWSVHRDTEAFF. The DNA for the CDR3 is TGTGCCTGGAGTGTACACAGGGACACTGAAGCTTTCTTT.

The gene calls are TRBV27 and TRBJ2-1; 7 nucleotides align to TRBD2. V shed 5 bases and J 8 bases; nucleotides not matched to a gene: 12. The V gene's germline CDR1 is MNHEY and CDR2 SMNVEV (reference sequence). This CDR3 is 15 amino acids long. The CDR3 spells CASSAPEAGEDEQFF. The DNA of the CDR3 is TGTGCCAGCAGTGCCCCGGAGGCGGGAGAAGATGAGCAGTTCTTC.